The rows below give T cell receptor beta chains drawn from one sample of a study of spatial heterogeneity in lung cancer. TCRdb used MiXCR to reprocess the 5' RACE reads, holding one entry per CDR3 protein. The repertoire includes roughly 6,900 distinct CDR3 sequences, less than 5.5% of them detected once, and 8% to 8.5% sits in the top ten. The source was normal lung tissue next to the tumor, collected at surgery. Every receptor here comes from a female donor with early-stage non-small cell lung cancer. Each CDR3 is given with its conserved first and last residue. Fields, in order: clone size, J gene, V gene, D gene, CDR3 DNA, CDR3 protein. A D gene is named only where the DNA matches it firmly. The size entry is marked missing in some rows and otherwise reads once, few, many or a size class.

clone size: medium-sized; J gene: TRBJ2-1; V gene: TRBV20-1; D gene: -; CDR3 DNA: TGCAGTGCGCCGGACGTCGGGGGCAATGAGCAGTTCTTC; CDR3 protein: CSAPDVGGNEQFF
clone size: medium-sized; J gene: TRBJ1-4; V gene: TRBV7-6; D gene: TRBD1; CDR3 DNA: TGTGCCAGCAGCACCCACAGGGGCTCGGGTGAAAAACTGTTTTTT; CDR3 protein: CASSTHRGSGEKLFF
clone size: medium-sized; J gene: TRBJ2-5; V gene: TRBV28; D gene: TRBD2; CDR3 DNA: TGTGCCAGCATGAGTTGGGGGGGAAAGACCCAGTACTTC; CDR3 protein: CASMSWGGKTQYF
clone size: medium-sized; J gene: TRBJ2-1; V gene: TRBV5-1; D gene: TRBD1; CDR3 DNA: TGCGCCAGCAGCATAACCCGGACAGGGGAGGGGGTCAGCGGTATATACAATGAGCAGTTCTTC; CDR3 protein: CASSITRTGEGVSGIYNEQFF
clone size: many; J gene: TRBJ2-6; V gene: TRBV18; D gene: -; CDR3 DNA: TGTGCCAGCTCACCACCCCCCAGCTCTGGGGCCAACGTCCTGACTTTC; CDR3 protein: CASSPPPSSGANVLTF
clone size: many; J gene: TRBJ2-1; V gene: TRBV27; D gene: TRBD2; CDR3 DNA: TGTGCCAGCCGTCGGATTCTAGCACGGGCGGGAGAATACAATGAGCAGTTCTTC; CDR3 protein: CASRRILARAGEYNEQFF
clone size: medium-sized; J gene: TRBJ2-5; V gene: TRBV11-3; D gene: -; CDR3 DNA: TGTGCCAGCAGCAGGGGCGGGCGGACGGAAGAGACCCAGTACTTC; CDR3 protein: CASSRGGRTEETQYF
clone size: few; J gene: TRBJ1-6; V gene: TRBV6-1; D gene: -; CDR3 DNA: TGTGCCATCAGTGAAGCGGGTAGGGTCGACTCACCCCTCCACTTT; CDR3 protein: CAISEAGRVDSPLHF
clone size: many; J gene: TRBJ2-1; V gene: TRBV27; D gene: -; CDR3 DNA: TGTGCCAGCAGCACAGACTGGAGTGAGCAGTTCTTC; CDR3 protein: CASSTDWSEQFF
clone size: medium-sized; J gene: TRBJ2-5; V gene: TRBV20-1; D gene: -; CDR3 DNA: TGCAGTGCCGAACAGCCGCAAGAGACCCAGTACTTC; CDR3 protein: CSAEQPQETQYF
clone size: many; J gene: TRBJ2-3; V gene: TRBV12-5; D gene: -; CDR3 DNA: TGTGCTAGTGGTCCAAGGCGGTCACGCGCAGATACGCAGTATTTT; CDR3 protein: CASGPRRSRADTQYF
clone size: many; J gene: TRBJ2-3; V gene: TRBV19; D gene: -; CDR3 DNA: TGTGCCAGTAGTATCAGTCCTGCCGGAGATACGCAGTATTTT; CDR3 protein: CASSISPAGDTQYF
clone size: medium-sized; J gene: TRBJ2-1; V gene: TRBV5-4; D gene: -; CDR3 DNA: TGTGCCGACAGTAGCGGACTCGGGCAGTTCTTC; CDR3 protein: CADSSGLGQFF
clone size: many; J gene: TRBJ1-5; V gene: TRBV12-5; D gene: -; CDR3 DNA: TGTGCTAGTGGTTCCGAATGGGGGAGCAATCAGCCCCAGCATTTT; CDR3 protein: CASGSEWGSNQPQHF
clone size: medium-sized; J gene: TRBJ2-7; V gene: TRBV2; D gene: -; CDR3 DNA: TGTGCCAGCACCTTAAGCGACTCCTACGAGCAGTACTTC; CDR3 protein: CASTLSDSYEQYF
clone size: medium-sized; J gene: TRBJ2-5; V gene: TRBV18; D gene: TRBD1; CDR3 DNA: TGTGCCAGCTCACAACCCGGGACAGTGAAAGAGACCCAGTACTTC; CDR3 protein: CASSQPGTVKETQYF
clone size: -; J gene: TRBJ2-3; V gene: TRBV20-1; D gene: -; CDR3 DNA: TGCAGTGCTAGAGATTTTCGGCTACTCACAGATACGCAGTATTTT; CDR3 protein: CSARDFRLLTDTQYF
clone size: many; J gene: TRBJ1-1; V gene: TRBV19; D gene: -; CDR3 DNA: TGTGCCAGTAGTCCCCCCCGGCCTGAAGCTTTCTTT; CDR3 protein: CASSPPRPEAFF
clone size: medium-sized; J gene: TRBJ2-5; V gene: TRBV20-1; D gene: -; CDR3 DNA: TGCAGTGCTAGGATGACAGGCCCAGAGACCCAGTACTTC; CDR3 protein: CSARMTGPETQYF
clone size: medium-sized; J gene: TRBJ2-1; V gene: TRBV7-2; D gene: TRBD2; CDR3 DNA: TGTGCCAGCAGCTTAAGCCCAGCGGGGGCTTCTTACAATGAGCAGTTCTTC; CDR3 protein: CASSLSPAGASYNEQFF
clone size: many; J gene: TRBJ2-3; V gene: TRBV20-1; D gene: TRBD2; CDR3 DNA: TGCAGTGCTAGGCGTGGCCTTAGCGGGAGGGCCGGCGATACGCAGTATTTT; CDR3 protein: CSARRGLSGRAGDTQYF
clone size: -; J gene: TRBJ2-2; V gene: TRBV12-3/TRBV12-4; D gene: -; CDR3 DNA: TGTGCCAGCAGTTTAGCTGCCAGAAACACCGGGGAGCTGTTTTTT; CDR3 protein: CASSLAARNTGELFF
clone size: many; J gene: TRBJ1-2; V gene: TRBV7-9; D gene: -; CDR3 DNA: TGTGCCAGCAGCTTAAAAGAAGGTTGGGAGGGCTACACCTTC; CDR3 protein: CASSLKEGWEGYTF
clone size: many; J gene: TRBJ2-2; V gene: TRBV12-3/TRBV12-4; D gene: -; CDR3 DNA: TGTGCCAGCACCCTCCAGGGCAGGGACACCGGGGAGCTGTTTTTT; CDR3 protein: CASTLQGRDTGELFF
clone size: medium-sized; J gene: TRBJ1-5; V gene: TRBV28; D gene: -; CDR3 DNA: TGTGCCAGCAGTTTTATGGACGCACCTTCCCCCCAGCATTTT; CDR3 protein: CASSFMDAPSPQHF
clone size: medium-sized; J gene: TRBJ1-1; V gene: TRBV28; D gene: TRBD1; CDR3 DNA: TGTGCCAGCAGTTCCGGGACAGGGGGCTTTGCCACTGAAGCTTTCTTT; CDR3 protein: CASSSGTGGFATEAFF
clone size: medium-sized; J gene: TRBJ2-1; V gene: TRBV14; D gene: TRBD2; CDR3 DNA: TGTGCCAGCAGCCAGGCTAGCGGGGGGGTTCAATTCATCGAGCAGTTCTTC; CDR3 protein: CASSQASGGVQFIEQFF
clone size: many; J gene: TRBJ2-2; V gene: TRBV5-1; D gene: TRBD1; CDR3 DNA: TGCGCCAGCAGCGAGGGACAGCAGACCGGCGAGCTGTTTTTT; CDR3 protein: CASSEGQQTGELFF
clone size: many; J gene: TRBJ2-7; V gene: TRBV29-1; D gene: TRBD1; CDR3 DNA: TGCAGCGTTGAAGGTGGGACAGGATCAGGCTACGAGCAGTACTTC; CDR3 protein: CSVEGGTGSGYEQYF
clone size: -; J gene: TRBJ2-3; V gene: TRBV27; D gene: -; CDR3 DNA: TGTGCCAGCAGATCTGGGCGTTCCACAGATACGCAGTATTTT; CDR3 protein: CASRSGRSTDTQYF
clone size: many; J gene: TRBJ1-4; V gene: TRBV9; D gene: -; CDR3 DNA: TGTGCCAGCAGCGTAGAGCCGCGTCCGAGTCCTGCAACTAATGAAAAACTGTTTTTT; CDR3 protein: CASSVEPRPSPATNEKLFF
clone size: large; J gene: TRBJ2-1; V gene: TRBV7-7; D gene: TRBD2; CDR3 DNA: TGTGCCAGCAGCCCCGGACTAGCGCTCTCCTACAATGAGCAGTTCTTC; CDR3 protein: CASSPGLALSYNEQFF
clone size: many; J gene: TRBJ2-1; V gene: TRBV6-4; D gene: -; CDR3 DNA: TGTGCCAGCAGCCCCGGGTTTGGAGGGGGCTACAATGAGCAGTTCTTC; CDR3 protein: CASSPGFGGGYNEQFF
clone size: -; J gene: TRBJ2-3; V gene: TRBV14; D gene: TRBD2; CDR3 DNA: TGTGCCAGCAGCCAAGGGCGGGGGGATACGCAGTATTTT; CDR3 protein: CASSQGRGDTQYF
clone size: many; J gene: TRBJ2-7; V gene: TRBV4-1; D gene: TRBD2; CDR3 DNA: TGCGCCAGCAGCCAAGGGGGGACTAGCCTTTTTTACGAGCAGTACTTC; CDR3 protein: CASSQGGTSLFYEQYF
clone size: many; J gene: TRBJ2-7; V gene: TRBV20-1; D gene: -; CDR3 DNA: TGCAGTGCTAGACCCGACCGTTCCTACGAGCAGTACTTC; CDR3 protein: CSARPDRSYEQYF
clone size: few; J gene: TRBJ2-1; V gene: TRBV5-1; D gene: TRBD2; CDR3 DNA: TGCGCCAGCAGCGGTACCGGGACTAGCGGGTCCAATGAGCAGTTCTTC; CDR3 protein: CASSGTGTSGSNEQFF
clone size: medium-sized; J gene: TRBJ2-7; V gene: TRBV27; D gene: -; CDR3 DNA: TGTGCCAGCAGGTACTCGGGGCTCGTTACCTACGAGCAGTACTTC; CDR3 protein: CASRYSGLVTYEQYF
clone size: -; J gene: TRBJ2-3; V gene: TRBV5-1; D gene: -; CDR3 DNA: TGCGCCAGCAGCTTGGCCACAGATACGCAGTATTTT; CDR3 protein: CASSLATDTQYF
clone size: medium-sized; J gene: TRBJ2-2; V gene: TRBV9; D gene: TRBD2; CDR3 DNA: TGTGCCAGCAGCCCGCGGACTAGTTCTAAAGCCGGGGAGCTGTTTTTT; CDR3 protein: CASSPRTSSKAGELFF
clone size: medium-sized; J gene: TRBJ2-5; V gene: TRBV6-1; D gene: -; CDR3 DNA: TGTGCCAGCGTTGGTAGCCAAGAGACCCAGTACTTC; CDR3 protein: CASVGSQETQYF
clone size: medium-sized; J gene: TRBJ2-7; V gene: TRBV28; D gene: TRBD2; CDR3 DNA: TGTGCCAGCAGTTCCGGGACTAGCGGGAGGGGAGGCTACGAGCAGTACTTC; CDR3 protein: CASSSGTSGRGGYEQYF
clone size: medium-sized; J gene: TRBJ2-3; V gene: TRBV4-2; D gene: TRBD2; CDR3 DNA: TGTGCCAGCAGCCAAGAAACTAGCGGGTCGGCAGATACGCAGTATTTT; CDR3 protein: CASSQETSGSADTQYF
clone size: many; J gene: TRBJ1-4; V gene: TRBV7-9; D gene: -; CDR3 DNA: TGTGCCAGCAGCTCGACAGGAGGGGATAGTGAAAAACTGTTTTTT; CDR3 protein: CASSSTGGDSEKLFF
clone size: medium-sized; J gene: TRBJ1-4; V gene: TRBV10-3; D gene: -; CDR3 DNA: TGTGCCATCAGTGAAGACAGAGAACCCCGAAAACTGTTTTTT; CDR3 protein: CAISEDREPRKLFF
clone size: medium-sized; J gene: TRBJ1-5; V gene: TRBV6-2/TRBV6-3; D gene: TRBD1; CDR3 DNA: TGTGCCAGCAGTTCAGGACAGGGGATGTACAATCAGCCCCAGCATTTT; CDR3 protein: CASSSGQGMYNQPQHF
clone size: few; J gene: TRBJ2-1; V gene: TRBV18; D gene: -; CDR3 DNA: TGTGCCAGCTCACCGGGGCTGGAAAATGAGCAGTTCTTC; CDR3 protein: CASSPGLENEQFF
clone size: many; J gene: TRBJ2-2; V gene: TRBV9; D gene: -; CDR3 DNA: TGTGCCAGCAGCGTAGGATCCGGGGAGCTGTTTTTT; CDR3 protein: CASSVGSGELFF
clone size: -; J gene: TRBJ1-5; V gene: TRBV19; D gene: -; CDR3 DNA: TGTGCCAGTGGCCCGGGTGTTCAGGCTTATCAGCCCCAGCATTTT; CDR3 protein: CASGPGVQAYQPQHF
clone size: many; J gene: TRBJ2-5; V gene: TRBV5-1; D gene: TRBD2; CDR3 DNA: TGCGCCAGCAGCTTGGCACTAGCGGGAGCAGAGACCCAGTACTTC; CDR3 protein: CASSLALAGAETQYF
clone size: medium-sized; J gene: TRBJ2-7; V gene: TRBV9; D gene: TRBD1; CDR3 DNA: TGTGCCAGCAGCGTAGCTACCGGACAGGGTCACGAGCAGTACTTC; CDR3 protein: CASSVATGQGHEQYF
clone size: medium-sized; J gene: TRBJ1-5; V gene: TRBV15; D gene: -; CDR3 DNA: TGTGCCACCAAGCAGGGGCCATCCGGGGGGCATCAGCCCCAGCATTTT; CDR3 protein: CATKQGPSGGHQPQHF